This is a list of T cell receptor beta chains from one sample in a study of shared clonotypes between healthy human individuals. TCRdb's copy holds only in-frame clones and misses some; the assay was immunoSEQ multiplex PCR. The sample has 2,100,000 or so clones, approximately 96% seen once. The specimen sequenced was naive CD4+ T cells sorted from blood. The receptors here all came from a man younger than 35 in good health. CDR3s include the opening cysteine and the closing phenylalanine or tryptophan. Fields, in order: CDR3 DNA, CDR3 protein, clone size, V gene, J gene, CDR3 length, D gene. The D gene is left open where the match is weak. Rows may omit the clone size; those that give it use once, few, many or a size class.

DNA: TGTGCCAGCAGTACGACAGGGCCCTCGGGGGAGCAGTACTTC
CDR3: CASSTTGPSGEQYF
size: -
V: TRBV28
J: TRBJ2-7
length: 14
D: TRBD1

DNA: TGTGCCAGCAGATCCAGGGGGAGTCAGCCCCAGCATTTT
CDR3: CASRSRGSQPQHF
size: -
V: TRBV6-1
J: TRBJ1-5
length: 13
D: TRBD1

DNA: TGTGCCAGCAGCCGTTCGAACACCGGGGAGCTGTTTTTT
CDR3: CASSRSNTGELFF
size: -
V: TRBV2
J: TRBJ2-2
length: 13
D: -

DNA: TGTGCCAGCAGTCTCTATACCGGGGGGTACGAGCAGTACTTC
CDR3: CASSLYTGGYEQYF
size: -
V: TRBV28
J: TRBJ2-7
length: 14
D: TRBD2

DNA: TGTGCCAGCAGCTGGGACAGTCAACTAGGGGAGCAGTACTTC
CDR3: CASSWDSQLGEQYF
size: -
V: TRBV6-1
J: TRBJ2-7
length: 14
D: TRBD1

DNA: TGTGCCCTGGCAATGGGTACGGACAAACTGTTTTTT
CDR3: CALAMGTDKLFF
size: -
V: TRBV30
J: TRBJ1-4
length: 12
D: -

DNA: TGTGCCATCAGGGACCTCTTCCAAGAGACCCAGTACTTC
CDR3: CAIRDLFQETQYF
size: -
V: TRBV10-3
J: TRBJ2-5
length: 13
D: -

DNA: TGCGCCAGCCGCACAGGGGCGAGTAATTCTGAAGCTTTCTTT
CDR3: CASRTGASNSEAFF
size: -
V: TRBV5-1
J: TRBJ1-1
length: 14
D: TRBD1

DNA: TGCGCCAGCAGCCAACCATTGGGGGCCGCTATCGAGCAGTTCTTC
CDR3: CASSQPLGAAIEQFF
size: -
V: TRBV4-1
J: TRBJ2-1
length: 15
D: -

DNA: TGCGCCAGCAGCTTGGGGACAGGGGTCTACGAGCAGTACTTC
CDR3: CASSLGTGVYEQYF
size: -
V: TRBV5-1
J: TRBJ2-7
length: 14
D: TRBD1

DNA: TGTGCCAGCAGTAGCCCCGGACAGGTTTTAGGGTTTAGCAATCAGCCCCAGCATTTT
CDR3: CASSSPGQVLGFSNQPQHF
size: -
V: TRBV28
J: TRBJ1-5
length: 19
D: TRBD1

DNA: TGTGCCAGCACTCTCGGCTCCTATAATTCACCCCTCCACTTT
CDR3: CASTLGSYNSPLHF
size: few
V: TRBV13
J: TRBJ1-6
length: 14
D: -

DNA: TGTGCCAGCAGCCCTATGGGGGGGGGAAATGAAAAACTGTTTTTT
CDR3: CASSPMGGGNEKLFF
size: -
V: TRBV11-2
J: TRBJ1-4
length: 15
D: -

DNA: TGCGCCAGCAGCTTACTCCAGGGAACTCCTGGCTACACCTTC
CDR3: CASSLLQGTPGYTF
size: once
V: TRBV5-1
J: TRBJ1-2
length: 14
D: -

DNA: TGTGCCAGCAGCCCGAATCGACAGGGGGCAAGCACTGAAGCTTTCTTT
CDR3: CASSPNRQGASTEAFF
size: -
V: TRBV7-2
J: TRBJ1-1
length: 16
D: TRBD1

DNA: TGCGCCAGCAGCTTGGATACTAGCGGGAACTACGAGCAGTACTTC
CDR3: CASSLDTSGNYEQYF
size: -
V: TRBV5-1
J: TRBJ2-7
length: 15
D: TRBD2

DNA: TGCGCCAGCAGTCCGGGGGGTCTTGGAAAACTGTTTTTT
CDR3: CASSPGGLGKLFF
size: -
V: TRBV10-2
J: TRBJ1-4
length: 13
D: -